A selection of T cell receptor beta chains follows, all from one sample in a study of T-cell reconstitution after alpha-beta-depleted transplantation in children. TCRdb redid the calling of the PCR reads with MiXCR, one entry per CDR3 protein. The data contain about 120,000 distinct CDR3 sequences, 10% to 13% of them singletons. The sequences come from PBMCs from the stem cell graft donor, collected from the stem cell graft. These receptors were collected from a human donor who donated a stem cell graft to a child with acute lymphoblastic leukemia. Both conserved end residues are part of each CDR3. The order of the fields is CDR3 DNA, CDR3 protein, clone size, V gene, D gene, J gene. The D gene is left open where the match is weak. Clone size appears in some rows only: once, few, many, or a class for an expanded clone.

cdr3_nt: TGTGCCAGCAGCCAAGTCCTTGGGGACAATGAGCAGTTCTTC
cdr3_aa: CASSQVLGDNEQFF
clone_size: many
v_call: TRBV14
d_call: -
j_call: TRBJ2-1

cdr3_nt: TGCGCCAGCAGCTTGGGGTTAAAGATCAGGGGGGATGAGCAGTTCTTC
cdr3_aa: CASSLGLKIRGDEQFF
clone_size: many
v_call: TRBV5-1
d_call: -
j_call: TRBJ2-1

cdr3_nt: TGTGCCACCAGCATACAGGGTTCGGATGGCTACACCTTC
cdr3_aa: CATSIQGSDGYTF
clone_size: -
v_call: TRBV15
d_call: -
j_call: TRBJ1-2

cdr3_nt: TGTGCCAGCTCACCCGGGATTCCACAGGAGACCCAGTACTTC
cdr3_aa: CASSPGIPQETQYF
clone_size: many
v_call: TRBV18
d_call: -
j_call: TRBJ2-5

cdr3_nt: TGTGCCAGCAGTTTCCTCTCGGGGCAGAGTAATGAAAAACTGTTTTTT
cdr3_aa: CASSFLSGQSNEKLFF
clone_size: many
v_call: TRBV6-5
d_call: -
j_call: TRBJ1-4

cdr3_nt: TGTGCCAGCAGTGACAGGCGGTACTACGAGCAGTACTTC
cdr3_aa: CASSDRRYYEQYF
clone_size: -
v_call: TRBV6-4
d_call: -
j_call: TRBJ2-7

cdr3_nt: TGTGCCAGCAGTCCGAGACACCCTGCCGCGAACACCGGGGAGCTGTTTTTT
cdr3_aa: CASSPRHPAANTGELFF
clone_size: many
v_call: TRBV6-1
d_call: -
j_call: TRBJ2-2

cdr3_nt: TGCAGTGCTAGGACTGGGGCTAGCTCCTACGAGCAGTACTTC
cdr3_aa: CSARTGASSYEQYF
clone_size: many
v_call: TRBV20-1
d_call: -
j_call: TRBJ2-7

cdr3_nt: TGCAGTGCTAGCCGCAGCGCTAGCGGGAGGCTCAATGAGCAGTTCTTC
cdr3_aa: CSASRSASGRLNEQFF
clone_size: many
v_call: TRBV20-1
d_call: TRBD2
j_call: TRBJ2-1

cdr3_nt: TGTGCCAGCAGCCGAATGGTCGGCGGGGGGTCATTGTTTTCCTACAATGAGCAGTTCTTC
cdr3_aa: CASSRMVGGGSLFSYNEQFF
clone_size: many
v_call: TRBV7-2
d_call: TRBD2
j_call: TRBJ2-1

cdr3_nt: TGTGCCAGCAGGGACGGACAGGTCTCGCAAGAGACCCAGTACTTC
cdr3_aa: CASRDGQVSQETQYF
clone_size: many
v_call: TRBV7-9
d_call: TRBD1
j_call: TRBJ2-5

cdr3_nt: TGTGCCAGCAGCTTTGGGGGGTACTACAATGAGCAGTTCTTC
cdr3_aa: CASSFGGYYNEQFF
clone_size: many
v_call: TRBV7-2
d_call: -
j_call: TRBJ2-1

cdr3_nt: TGCAGTGCTGCCCGGACAGGGAACTCTAACTATGGCTACACCTTC
cdr3_aa: CSAARTGNSNYGYTF
clone_size: many
v_call: TRBV20-1
d_call: TRBD1
j_call: TRBJ1-2

cdr3_nt: TGTGCCACCAGCAGAGCTCTTATGTACGAGCAGTACTTC
cdr3_aa: CATSRALMYEQYF
clone_size: many
v_call: TRBV15
d_call: -
j_call: TRBJ2-7

cdr3_nt: TGCGCCAGCAGCTACTCAATGGGACAGGACTACGAGCAGTACTTC
cdr3_aa: CASSYSMGQDYEQYF
clone_size: many
v_call: TRBV5-1
d_call: TRBD1
j_call: TRBJ2-7

cdr3_nt: TGTGCCAGCAGCATATCTAGCGGGGGGGACCCAGATACGCAGTATTTT
cdr3_aa: CASSISSGGDPDTQYF
clone_size: many
v_call: TRBV27
d_call: TRBD2
j_call: TRBJ2-3

cdr3_nt: TGCAGTGCTAGCGTCAAATTGAACACTGAAGCTTTCTTT
cdr3_aa: CSASVKLNTEAFF
clone_size: many
v_call: TRBV20-1
d_call: -
j_call: TRBJ1-1

cdr3_nt: TGTGCCAGCAGTTTTCCGGGACGGACGAACTATGGCTACACCTTC
cdr3_aa: CASSFPGRTNYGYTF
clone_size: many
v_call: TRBV12-3/TRBV12-4
d_call: -
j_call: TRBJ1-2